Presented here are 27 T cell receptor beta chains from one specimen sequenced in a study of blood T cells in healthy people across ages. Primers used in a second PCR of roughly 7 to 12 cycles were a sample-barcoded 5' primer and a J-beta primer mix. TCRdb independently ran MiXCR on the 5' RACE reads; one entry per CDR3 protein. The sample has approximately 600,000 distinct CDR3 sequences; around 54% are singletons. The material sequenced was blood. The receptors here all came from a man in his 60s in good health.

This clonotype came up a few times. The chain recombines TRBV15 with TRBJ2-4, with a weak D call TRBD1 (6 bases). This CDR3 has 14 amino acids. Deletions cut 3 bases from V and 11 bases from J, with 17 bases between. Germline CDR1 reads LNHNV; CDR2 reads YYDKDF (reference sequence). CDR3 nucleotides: TGTGCCACCAGCAGCCGGGACCCGGGGACATTTCAGTACTTC. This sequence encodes CATSSRDPGTFQYF.

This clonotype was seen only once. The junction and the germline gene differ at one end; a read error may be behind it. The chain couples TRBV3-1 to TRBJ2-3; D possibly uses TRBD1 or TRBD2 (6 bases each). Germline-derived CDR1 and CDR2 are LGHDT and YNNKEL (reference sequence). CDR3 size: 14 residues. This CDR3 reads CASSQDLMGGTRYF. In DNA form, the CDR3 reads TGTGCCAGCAGCCAAGATCTGATGGGGGGCACGCGGTATTTT.

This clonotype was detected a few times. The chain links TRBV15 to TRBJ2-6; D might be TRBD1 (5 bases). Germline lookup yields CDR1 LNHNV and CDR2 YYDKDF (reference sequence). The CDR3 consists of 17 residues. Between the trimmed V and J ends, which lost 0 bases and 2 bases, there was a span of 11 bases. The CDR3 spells CATSREVLGPGANVLTF. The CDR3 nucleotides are TGTGCCACCAGCAGAGAGGTTCTGGGGCCTGGGGCCAACGTCCTGACTTTC.

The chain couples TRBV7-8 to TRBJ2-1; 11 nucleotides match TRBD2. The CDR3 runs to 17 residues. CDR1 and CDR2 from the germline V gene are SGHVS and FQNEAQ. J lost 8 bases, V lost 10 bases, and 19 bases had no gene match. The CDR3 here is CATQGWGETSGADEQFF. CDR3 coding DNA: TGTGCCACCCAAGGGTGGGGGGAGACTAGCGGGGCGGATGAGCAGTTCTTC.

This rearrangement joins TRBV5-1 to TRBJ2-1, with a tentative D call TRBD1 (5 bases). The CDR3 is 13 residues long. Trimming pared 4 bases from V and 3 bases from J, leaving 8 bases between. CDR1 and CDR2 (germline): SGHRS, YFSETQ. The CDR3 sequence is CASSQGHYNEQFF. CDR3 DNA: TGCGCCAGCAGCCAAGGACACTACAATGAGCAGTTCTTC.

CDR3 sequence reads: CASSQARGVGSYEQYF. The CDR3 bases are TGCGCCAGCAGCCAAGCGCGGGGGGTCGGCTCCTACGAGCAGTACTTC. This rearrangement joins TRBV4-1 to TRBJ2-7, with 8 bases lining up with TRBD2. The V and J ends lost 1 base and 0 bases, in that order; junction bases with no gene match: 5. The length of the CDR3 is 16 residues. Germline lookup yields CDR1 MGHRA and CDR2 YSYEKL.

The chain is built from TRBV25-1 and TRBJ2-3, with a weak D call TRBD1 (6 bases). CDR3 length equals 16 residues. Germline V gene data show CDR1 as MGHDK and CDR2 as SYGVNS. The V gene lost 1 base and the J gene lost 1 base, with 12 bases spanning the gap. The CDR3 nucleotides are TGTGCCAGCAGTGAATCCATGGGGGCTGGCACAGATACGCAGTATTTT. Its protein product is CASSESMGAGTDTQYF.

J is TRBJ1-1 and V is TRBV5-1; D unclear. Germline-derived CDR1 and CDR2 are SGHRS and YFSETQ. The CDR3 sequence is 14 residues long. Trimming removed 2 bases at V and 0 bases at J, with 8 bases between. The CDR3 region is CASSLMGMNTEAFF. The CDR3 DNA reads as TGCGCCAGCAGCTTAATGGGGATGAACACTGAAGCTTTCTTT.

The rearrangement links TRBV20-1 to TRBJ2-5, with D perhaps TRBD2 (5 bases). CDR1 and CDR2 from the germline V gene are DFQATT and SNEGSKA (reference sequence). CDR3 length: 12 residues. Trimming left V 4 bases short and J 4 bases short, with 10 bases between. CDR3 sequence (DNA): TGCAGTGCTACGAGGACTGGAGAGACCCAGTACTTC. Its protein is CSATRTGETQYF.

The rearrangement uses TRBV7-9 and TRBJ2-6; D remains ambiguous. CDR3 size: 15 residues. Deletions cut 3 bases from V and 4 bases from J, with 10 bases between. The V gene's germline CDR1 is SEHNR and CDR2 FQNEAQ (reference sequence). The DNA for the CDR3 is TGTGCCAGCAGCTTTTTGGGTACCGGGGCCAACGTCCTGACTTTC. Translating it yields CASSFLGTGANVLTF.

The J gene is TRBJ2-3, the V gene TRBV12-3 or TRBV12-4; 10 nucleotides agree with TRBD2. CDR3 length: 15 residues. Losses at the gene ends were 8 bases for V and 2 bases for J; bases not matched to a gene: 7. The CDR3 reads CASGSTSGHTDTQYF. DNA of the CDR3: TGTGCCAGCGGATCGACTAGCGGGCACACAGATACGCAGTATTTT.

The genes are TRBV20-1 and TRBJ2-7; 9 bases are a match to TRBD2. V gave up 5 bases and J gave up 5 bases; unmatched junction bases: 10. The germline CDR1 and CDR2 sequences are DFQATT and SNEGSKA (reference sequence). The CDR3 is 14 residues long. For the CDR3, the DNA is TGCAGTGCTCCCGGTGGGAGCGGGGGGAACGAGCAGTACTTC. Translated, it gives CSAPGGSGGNEQYF.

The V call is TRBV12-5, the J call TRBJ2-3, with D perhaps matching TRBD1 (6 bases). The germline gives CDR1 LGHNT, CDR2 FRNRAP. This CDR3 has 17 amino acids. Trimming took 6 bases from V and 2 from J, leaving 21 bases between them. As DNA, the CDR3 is TGTGCTAGTGGCTTTCACCGGGACACCCTTCACACAGATACGCAGTATTTT. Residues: CASGFHRDTLHTDTQYF.

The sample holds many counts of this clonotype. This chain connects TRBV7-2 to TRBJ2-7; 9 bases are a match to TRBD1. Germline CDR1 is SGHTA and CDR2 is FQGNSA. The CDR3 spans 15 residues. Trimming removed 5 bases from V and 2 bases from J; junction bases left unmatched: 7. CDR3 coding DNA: TGTGCCAGCAGCCGTGGACAGGGGCAACCCTACGAGCAGTACTTC. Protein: CASSRGQGQPYEQYF.

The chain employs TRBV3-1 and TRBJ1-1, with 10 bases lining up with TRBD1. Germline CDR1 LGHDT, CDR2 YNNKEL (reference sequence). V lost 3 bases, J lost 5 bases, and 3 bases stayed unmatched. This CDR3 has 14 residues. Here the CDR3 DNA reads TGTGCCAGCAGCCAGGGACAGGGGATGACTGAAGCTTTCTTT. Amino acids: CASSQGQGMTEAFF.

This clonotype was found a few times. CDR3 sequence reads: CASSSRGLGSYEQYF. CDR3 in DNA: TGTGCCAGCAGCTCGAGAGGGTTGGGCTCCTACGAGCAGTACTTC. J is TRBJ2-7 and V is TRBV11-2, with a possible D match to TRBD2 (5 bases). Germline CDR1 is SGHAT and CDR2 is FQNNGV. Trimming took off 4 bases at V and 0 bases at J, with 13 bases between the two ends. The CDR3 spans 15 residues.

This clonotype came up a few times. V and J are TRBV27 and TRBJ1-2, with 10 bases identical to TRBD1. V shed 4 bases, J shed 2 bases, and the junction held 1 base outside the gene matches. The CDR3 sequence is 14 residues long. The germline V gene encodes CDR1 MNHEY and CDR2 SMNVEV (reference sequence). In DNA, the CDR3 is TGTGCCAGCAGTTCGGACAGGGGGAACTATGGCTACACCTTC. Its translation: CASSSDRGNYGYTF.

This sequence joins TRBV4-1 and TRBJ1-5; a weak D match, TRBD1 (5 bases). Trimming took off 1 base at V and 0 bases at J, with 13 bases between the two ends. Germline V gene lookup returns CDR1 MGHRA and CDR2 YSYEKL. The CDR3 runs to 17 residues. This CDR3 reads CASSQVDFGASNQPQHF. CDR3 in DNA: TGCGCCAGCAGCCAAGTCGATTTCGGGGCTAGCAATCAGCCCCAGCATTTT.

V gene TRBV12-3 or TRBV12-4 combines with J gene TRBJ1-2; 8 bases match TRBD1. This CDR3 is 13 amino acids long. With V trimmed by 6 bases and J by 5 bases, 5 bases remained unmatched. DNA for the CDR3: TGTGCCAGCAGCCACAGGGGGGGGTATGGCTACACCTTC. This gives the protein CASSHRGGYGYTF.

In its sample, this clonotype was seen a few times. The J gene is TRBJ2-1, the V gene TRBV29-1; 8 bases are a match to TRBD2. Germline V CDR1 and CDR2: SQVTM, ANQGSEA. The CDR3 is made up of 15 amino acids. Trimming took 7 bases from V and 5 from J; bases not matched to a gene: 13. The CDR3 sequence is CSARLAAGGDNEQFF. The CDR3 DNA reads TGCAGCGCCCGACTAGCCGCCGGGGGGGACAATGAGCAGTTCTTC.

CDR3 protein: CASSLTSGGAETQYF. The CDR3 nucleotides are TGTGCCAGCAGTTTAACTAGCGGGGGGGCAGAGACCCAGTACTTC. This chain connects TRBV7-2 to TRBJ2-5, with 13 bases aligning to TRBD2. The length of the CDR3 is 15 residues. Losses at the gene ends were 6 bases for V and 4 bases for J; bases not matched to a gene: 5. Germline CDR1 SGHTA, CDR2 FQGNSA.

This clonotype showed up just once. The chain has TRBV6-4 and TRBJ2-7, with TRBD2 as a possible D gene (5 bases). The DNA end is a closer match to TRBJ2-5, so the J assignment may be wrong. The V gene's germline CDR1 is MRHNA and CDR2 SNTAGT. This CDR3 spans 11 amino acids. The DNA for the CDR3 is TGTGCCGGCGAGGGTGGGGAGACCCAGTACTTC. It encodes CAGEGGETQYF.

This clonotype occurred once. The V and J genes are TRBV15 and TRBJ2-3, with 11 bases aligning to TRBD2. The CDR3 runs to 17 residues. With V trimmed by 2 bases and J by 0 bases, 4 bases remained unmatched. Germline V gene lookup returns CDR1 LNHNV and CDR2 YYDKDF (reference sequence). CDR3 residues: CATSRNSGGGSTDTQYF. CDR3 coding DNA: TGTGCCACCAGCAGAAATAGCGGGGGGGGGAGCACAGATACGCAGTATTTT.

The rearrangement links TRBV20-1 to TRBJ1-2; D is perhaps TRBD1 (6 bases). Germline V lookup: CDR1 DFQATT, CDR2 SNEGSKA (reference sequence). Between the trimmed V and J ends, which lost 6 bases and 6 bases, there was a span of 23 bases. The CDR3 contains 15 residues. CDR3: CSAATGLGWGNGYTF. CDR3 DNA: TGCAGTGCGGCAACAGGGTTGGGTTGGGGTAATGGCTACACCTTC.

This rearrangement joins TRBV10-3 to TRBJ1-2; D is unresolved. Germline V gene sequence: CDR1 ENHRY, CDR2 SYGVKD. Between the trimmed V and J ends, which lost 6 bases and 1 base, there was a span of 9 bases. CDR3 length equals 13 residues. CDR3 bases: TGTGCCATCAGGTCAGGCGATAACTATGGCTACACCTTC. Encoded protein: CAIRSGDNYGYTF.

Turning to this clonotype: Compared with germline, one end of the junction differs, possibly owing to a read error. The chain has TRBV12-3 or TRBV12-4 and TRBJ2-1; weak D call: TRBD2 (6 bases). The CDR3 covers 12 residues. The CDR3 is CASRLAVNEQFF. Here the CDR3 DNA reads TGTGCCAGCAGGTTAGCGGTGAATGAGCAGTTCTTC.

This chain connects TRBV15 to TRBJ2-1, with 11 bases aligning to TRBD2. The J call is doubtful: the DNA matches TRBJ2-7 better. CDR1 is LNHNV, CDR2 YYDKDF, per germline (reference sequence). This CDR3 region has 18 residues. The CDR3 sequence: CATSRGLAARSYYNEQYF. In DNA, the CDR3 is TGTGCCACCAGCAGGGGACTAGCGGCAAGGTCCTACTACAATGAGCAGTACTTC.